This is a list of T cell receptor beta chains from one sample in a study of T cell responses to AZD1222 COVID-19 vaccine. TCRdb's copy holds only in-frame clones and misses some; the assay was immunoSEQ multiplex PCR. The data show around 84,000 clones, with 85% to 90% seen just once and approximately 30% held by the top ten. The material was peripheral blood, obtained on day 0 of AZD1222 vaccination. Every receptor here comes from an adult in good health. Each CDR3 is given with its conserved first and last residue. The D gene is left open where the match is weak.

J gene: TRBJ2-6
V gene: TRBV6-5
D gene: -
CDR3 DNA: TGTGCCAGCAGACGAGGCTCTGGGGCCAACGTCCTGACTTTC
CDR3 protein: CASRRGSGANVLTF

J gene: TRBJ2-7
V gene: TRBV11-2
D gene: -
CDR3 DNA: TGTGCCAGCAGCTTAGCTCTGGGCAGCGAGCAGTACTTC
CDR3 protein: CASSLALGSEQYF

J gene: TRBJ2-3
V gene: TRBV19
D gene: -
CDR3 DNA: TGTGCCAGTAGTACCTCAGGTGGCGAGAGGGATACGCAGTATTTT
CDR3 protein: CASSTSGGERDTQYF

J gene: TRBJ2-5
V gene: TRBV2
D gene: -
CDR3 DNA: TGTGCCAGCAGTGAGTCAGGTTCGACGTACTTC
CDR3 protein: CASSESGSTYF

J gene: TRBJ1-4
V gene: TRBV6-5
D gene: TRBD1
CDR3 DNA: TGTGCCAGCAGGACAGGGGGCGGATCCAGTGAAAAACTGTTTTTT
CDR3 protein: CASRTGGGSSEKLFF

J gene: TRBJ1-2
V gene: TRBV18
D gene: -
CDR3 DNA: TGTGCCAGCTCACCCCAGGGAGGGGCGCAGGATGGCTACACCTTC
CDR3 protein: CASSPQGGAQDGYTF

J gene: TRBJ1-2
V gene: TRBV4-2
D gene: -
CDR3 DNA: TGTGCCAGCAGCCAAGATCTCCGGGGGGCGATTAACTATGGCTACACCTTC
CDR3 protein: CASSQDLRGAINYGYTF

J gene: TRBJ1-5
V gene: TRBV29-1
D gene: -
CDR3 DNA: TGCAGCGTGGAAGGGTCGCCCAATCAGCCCCAGCATTTT
CDR3 protein: CSVEGSPNQPQHF

J gene: TRBJ2-7
V gene: TRBV30
D gene: TRBD1
CDR3 DNA: TGTGCCTGGAAGGGGACAGGAGGTAGCTACGAGCAGTACTTC
CDR3 protein: CAWKGTGGSYEQYF

J gene: TRBJ1-5
V gene: TRBV19
D gene: -
CDR3 DNA: TGTGCCAGTCGGTCCAGGGAAGCTCAGCCCCAGCATTTT
CDR3 protein: CASRSREAQPQHF

J gene: TRBJ2-1
V gene: TRBV6-4
D gene: TRBD1
CDR3 DNA: TGTGCCAGCAGTCCCCTGGGACAGGGTGCCCACAATGAGCAGTTCTTC
CDR3 protein: CASSPLGQGAHNEQFF

J gene: TRBJ1-2
V gene: TRBV6-2/TRBV6-3
D gene: -
CDR3 DNA: TGTGCCAGCAGTTCCCGGGGGGACCGCGGCTACACCTTC
CDR3 protein: CASSSRGDRGYTF

J gene: TRBJ2-2
V gene: TRBV19
D gene: TRBD2
CDR3 DNA: TGTGCCAGTAGTACCGGGACTAGTTCGCGGTGGGAGCTGTTTTTT
CDR3 protein: CASSTGTSSRWELFF

J gene: TRBJ2-7
V gene: TRBV15
D gene: -
CDR3 DNA: TGTGCCACCAGCAGAGATTACGGGACGCACTACGAGCAGTACTTC
CDR3 protein: CATSRDYGTHYEQYF

J gene: TRBJ2-1
V gene: TRBV19
D gene: -
CDR3 DNA: TGTGCCAGTAGCCAGGACTCGCCGGACGAGCAGTTCTTC
CDR3 protein: CASSQDSPDEQFF

J gene: TRBJ2-1
V gene: TRBV7-9
D gene: TRBD2
CDR3 DNA: TGTGCCAGCAGCTTACGGAGCGGGAGCAGAAATGAGCAGTTCTTC
CDR3 protein: CASSLRSGSRNEQFF

J gene: TRBJ2-7
V gene: TRBV11-2
D gene: TRBD1
CDR3 DNA: TGTGCCAGCAGCTCCGGGACAGGGCTAGCCCACAGCGGGGACTACGAGCAGTACTTC
CDR3 protein: CASSSGTGLAHSGDYEQYF

J gene: TRBJ1-1
V gene: TRBV19
D gene: TRBD1
CDR3 DNA: TGTGCCAGTAGTACGGGACAGGCGCGCACTGAAGCTTTCTTT
CDR3 protein: CASSTGQARTEAFF

J gene: TRBJ2-2
V gene: TRBV10-1
D gene: -
CDR3 DNA: TGCGCCAGCAGCGCAAGGTTTCCCGGGGAGCTGTTTTTT
CDR3 protein: CASSARFPGELFF

J gene: TRBJ2-1
V gene: TRBV9
D gene: -
CDR3 DNA: TGTGCCAGCAGCGTAGGGAGCGGGTTCAGCTCCTACAATGAGCAGTTCTTC
CDR3 protein: CASSVGSGFSSYNEQFF

J gene: TRBJ2-1
V gene: TRBV7-9
D gene: -
CDR3 DNA: TGTGCCAGCAGCTCCAAGGGGGGGATGTACAATGAGCAGTTCTTC
CDR3 protein: CASSSKGGMYNEQFF

J gene: TRBJ2-1
V gene: TRBV7-9
D gene: -
CDR3 DNA: TGTGCCAGCAGCTTCAATGAGCAGTTCTTC
CDR3 protein: CASSFNEQFF

J gene: TRBJ2-5
V gene: TRBV3-1/TRBV3-2
D gene: -
CDR3 DNA: TGTGCCAGCAGCCCCAGGGGGGCCGGGGGAGAGACCCAGTACTTC
CDR3 protein: CASSPRGAGGETQYF

J gene: TRBJ1-1
V gene: TRBV4-3
D gene: -
CDR3 DNA: TGCGCCAGCAGCCTGGGTGGGGGGAAAACTGAAGCTTTCTTT
CDR3 protein: CASSLGGGKTEAFF

J gene: TRBJ1-2
V gene: TRBV19
D gene: -
CDR3 DNA: TGTGCCAGTAAGGCCCTCAACTATGGCTACACCTTC
CDR3 protein: CASKALNYGYTF

J gene: TRBJ2-7
V gene: TRBV7-2
D gene: -
CDR3 DNA: TGTGCCAGCAGCTTAGCAGGTGTGGCTAGCAGATACGAGCAGTACTTC
CDR3 protein: CASSLAGVASRYEQYF